These T cell receptor beta chains were read from a single sample in a study of blood T cells in healthy people across ages. Each CDR3 protein is one row after TCRdb ran MiXCR on the 5' RACE reads. Among around 1,500,000 distinct CDR3 sequences listed, approximately 28% were seen once. The source material was blood. Receptors were obtained from a woman aged 25 to 39 in good health. The CDR3 runs from the conserved cysteine through the conserved F or W. D genes are given only for firm matches. The size of a clone is reported for some rows only, either as once, few or many, or as a class for expanded clones.

clone_size	d_call	v_call	j_call	cdr3_nt	cdr3_aa
.	.	TRBV7-2	TRBJ1-1	TGTGCCAGCATCTGGGGGGGGGCGACCACTGAAGCTTTCTTT	CASIWGGATTEAFF
.	.	TRBV12-3/TRBV12-4	TRBJ1-1	TGTGCCAGCAGTTTTGGGGGAGTCACTGAAGCTTTCTTT	CASSFGGVTEAFF
.	.	TRBV12-3/TRBV12-4	TRBJ1-5	TGTGCCAGCAGTTTACAGGAGGGGCAGCCCCAGCATTTT	CASSLQEGQPQHF
many	.	TRBV7-2	TRBJ2-5	TGTGCCAGCAGCTTAGTGAGGGGATACCAAGAGACCCAGTACTTC	CASSLVRGYQETQYF
many	.	TRBV20-1	TRBJ2-5	TGCAGTGCTAGAGATCCTTTTTCGGGCGGCGGGACCCAGTACTTC	CSARDPFSGGGTQYF
.	.	TRBV29-1	TRBJ2-6	TGCAGCGCCACAGGATCTGGGGCCAACGTCCGGACTTTC	CSATGSGANVRTF
many	.	TRBV20-1	TRBJ2-7	TGCAGTGCTCCCTTTGGGCCCCTCTACGAGCAGTACTTC	CSAPFGPLYEQYF
few	.	TRBV5-1	TRBJ2-1	TGCGCCAGCAGCCGCGACCCGGCGGGATCCTACAATGAGCAGTTCTTC	CASSRDPAGSYNEQFF
.	.	TRBV12-3/TRBV12-4	TRBJ1-5	TGTGCCAGCAGTCGGTCCCTTAGCAATCAGCCCCAGCATTTT	CASSRSLSNQPQHF
.	TRBD2	TRBV20-1	TRBJ2-1	TGCAGTGCTAGAAAGGCCGGGACTAGATTAAATGAGCAGTTCTTC	CSARKAGTRLNEQFF
few	TRBD2	TRBV25-1	TRBJ2-1	TGTGCCAGCAGCGAAGCGGGACCTTCCTACAATGAGCAGTTCTTC	CASSEAGPSYNEQFF
few	.	TRBV20-1	TRBJ2-1	TGCAGTGCTAGTTCCTCCCCTATTGAGCAGTTCTTC	CSASSSPIEQFF
.	TRBD1	TRBV5-4	TRBJ1-2	TGTGCCAGCAGCCCCGGACAGGGGGCCGATGTCTATGGCTACACCTTC	CASSPGQGADVYGYTF
.	TRBD1	TRBV5-6	TRBJ1-2	TGTGCCAGCAGCAAGGGGACAGCGAGCTATGGCTACACCTTC	CASSKGTASYGYTF
many	.	TRBV5-1	TRBJ2-7	TGCGCCAGCAGCACTCGCCCAGGGGGGGAGCAGTACTTC	CASSTRPGGEQYF
.	.	TRBV7-3	TRBJ2-2	TGTGCCAGCAGCCCTAACGGCGGCGGGGAGCTGTTTTTT	CASSPNGGGELFF
few	.	TRBV7-9	TRBJ2-1	TGTGCCAGCAGTCCGGGGGCAGGGAACAATGAGCAGTTCTTC	CASSPGAGNNEQFF
many	.	TRBV6-2/TRBV6-3	TRBJ2-3	TGTGCCAGCAGTGGGGACGTCACAGATACGCAGTATTTT	CASSGDVTDTQYF
.	.	TRBV9	TRBJ2-1	TGTGCCAGCAGCGTAGAGGCGGGGTCGACCTACAATGAGCAGTTCTTC	CASSVEAGSTYNEQFF
few	TRBD1	TRBV7-2	TRBJ1-5	TGTGCCAGCAGCTTTTACAGGGGGGAAGGTCAGCCCCAGCATTTT	CASSFYRGEGQPQHF
few	TRBD1	TRBV29-1	TRBJ1-1	TGCAGCGTGGGGACAGGGGGCGTGGACGGGACTGAAGCTTTCTTT	CSVGTGGVDGTEAFF
many	.	TRBV5-6	TRBJ2-1	TGTGCCAGCAGCTTTCGGGGAAGCTCCTACAATGAGCAGTTCTTC	CASSFRGSSYNEQFF
.	.	TRBV2	TRBJ2-5	TGTGCCAAACCACCGCGGAGTCGGCAAGAGACCCAGTACTTC	CAKPPRSRQETQYF
.	.	TRBV10-3	TRBJ1-6	TGTGCCACCCGAGCCGGGACATGGGACGGAGCACCCCTCCACTTT	CATRAGTWDGAPLHF
few	TRBD2	TRBV18	TRBJ2-5	TGTGCCAGCTCACCGACTAGCGGGGGGACTAACGAAGAGACCCAGTACTTC	CASSPTSGGTNEETQYF
.	.	TRBV7-2	TRBJ1-1	TGTGCCAGCAGCCCAGAACGCGGGACTGAAGCTTTCTTT	CASSPERGTEAFF
few	.	TRBV3-1	TRBJ1-2	TGTGCCAGCAGCCAGAGGGGGGCCAGTAACTATGGCTACACCTTC	CASSQRGASNYGYTF
many	TRBD2	TRBV7-6	TRBJ2-3	TGTGCCAGAGAGCGGGGGAGCACAGATACGCAGTATTTT	CARERGSTDTQYF